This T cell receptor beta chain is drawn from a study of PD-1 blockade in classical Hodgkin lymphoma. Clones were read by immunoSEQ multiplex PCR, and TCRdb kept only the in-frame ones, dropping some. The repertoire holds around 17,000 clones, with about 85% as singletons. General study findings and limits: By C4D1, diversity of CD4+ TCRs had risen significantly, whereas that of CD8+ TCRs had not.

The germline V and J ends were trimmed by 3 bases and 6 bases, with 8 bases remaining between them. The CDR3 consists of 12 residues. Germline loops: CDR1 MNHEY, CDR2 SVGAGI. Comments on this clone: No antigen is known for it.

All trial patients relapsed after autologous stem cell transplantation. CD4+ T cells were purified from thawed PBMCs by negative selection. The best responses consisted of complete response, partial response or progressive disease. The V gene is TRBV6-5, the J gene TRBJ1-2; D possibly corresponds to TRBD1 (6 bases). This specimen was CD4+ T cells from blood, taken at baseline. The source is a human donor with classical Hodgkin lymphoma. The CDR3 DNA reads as TGTGCCAGCAGTTATCAGGGGAATGGCTACACCTTC. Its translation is CASSYQGNGYTF.